This T cell receptor (beta chain) emerged from a study of T cells in Graves' hyperthyroidism and ophthalmopathy. General study results and limits: A model using 13 V-J features told ophthalmopathy apart from stable hyperthyroidism.

Germline V gene lookup returns CDR1 SGHRS and CDR2 YFSETQ. Deletions cut 0 bases from V and 3 bases from J, with 12 bases between. The CDR3 sequence is 15 residues long. This clonotype was counted many times. Its antigen is not known. RNA transcripts yielded amplified TCR beta CDR3 regions. TCR CDR3 regions were first amplified by RT-PCR with HTBI primers. One entry per CDR3 protein results from TCRdb running MiXCR on the multiplex PCR reads. The data hold over 250,000 distinct CDR3 sequences, with 15% to 20% observed a single time. This TCR was sampled from a woman aged 55-69 years with Graves' ophthalmopathy. This chain uses TRBV5-1 with TRBJ1-1; D is perhaps TRBD1 (5 bases). Sequenced input: blood. The CDR3 loop is CASSLVWGTDTEAFF. The DNA for the CDR3 is TGCGCCAGCAGCTTGGTGTGGGGCACGGACACTGAAGCTTTCTTT. The complete variable domain, with remaining parts taken from reference TRBV5-1 and TRBJ1-1, reads KAGVTQTPRYLIKTRGQQVTLSCSPISGHRSVSWYQQTPGQGLQFLFEYFSETQRNKGNFPGRFSGRQFSNSRSEMNVSTLELGDSALYLCASSLVWGTDTEAFFGQGTRLTVV.